Below, 31 T cell receptor beta chains from the same sample are listed, as sequenced in a study of spatial heterogeneity in lung cancer. TCRdb passed the 5' RACE reads through MiXCR, listing each CDR3 protein once. The sample includes over 2,500 distinct CDR3 sequences, 2.5% to 3.5% seen only once; the top ten take roughly 24%. The sample's time point: sample taken at primary tumor resection. Sequencing was performed on normal lung tissue next to the tumor, taken at surgery. These TCRs come from a male donor with early-stage non-small cell lung cancer.

By share, this clonotype ranks as medium-sized (0.01 to 0.1%). The genes are TRBV7-9 and TRBJ1-3; D remains ambiguous. The CDR3 is made up of 14 amino acids. Germline loops: CDR1 SEHNR, CDR2 FQNEAQ (reference sequence). Trimming cost V 0 bases and J 1 base, with 4 bases left between them. The CDR3 is CASSLAGSGNTIYF. The CDR3 DNA reads as TGTGCCAGCAGCTTAGCTGGTTCTGGAAACACCATATATTTT.

This clonotype is deemed medium-sized. The chain recombines TRBV20-1 with TRBJ1-6; D call uncertain. The length of the CDR3 is 15 residues. Germline-derived CDR1 and CDR2 are DFQATT and SNEGSKA (reference sequence). V was trimmed by 5 bases and J by 10 bases, leaving 21 bases between them. In nucleotides, the CDR3 is TGCAGTGCTTCAGTCCCGGCAGTAGCTGTCTCACCCCTCCACTTT. Amino acids: CSASVPAVAVSPLHF.

This clonotype counts as medium-sized (0.01 to 0.1%). The chain joins TRBV19 to TRBJ1-2; 8 bases fit TRBD1. Looked up from germline, CDR1 is LNHDA and CDR2 is SQIVND (reference sequence). The ends lost 5 bases at V and 4 bases at J; junction bases unmatched: 6. The CDR3 is 14 amino acids. CDR3 DNA sequence: TGTGCCAGTAGTGCGACAGGGGAAGTCTATGGCTACACCTTC. It encodes CASSATGEVYGYTF.

This clonotype is categorized as medium-sized. The chain is built from TRBV19 and TRBJ2-5; D is perhaps TRBD1 or TRBD2 (5 bases each). Germline V lookup: CDR1 LNHDA, CDR2 SQIVND (reference sequence). V gave up 5 bases and J gave up 6 bases, with 16 bases separating them. The length of the CDR3 is 14 residues. The CDR3 spells CASSGDHRSKTQYF. CDR3 bases: TGTGCCAGTAGTGGGGACCACCGATCGAAGACCCAGTACTTC.

This clonotype was seen many times. The chain employs TRBV11-2 and TRBJ1-5; D is unresolved. The CDR3 runs 14 residues. Trimming took off 3 bases at V and 3 bases at J, with 9 bases between the two ends. Germline V gene sequence: CDR1 SGHAT, CDR2 FQNNGV. This CDR3 is CASSLSSDNQPQHF. CDR3 nucleotides: TGTGCCAGCAGCTTGTCTAGTGACAATCAGCCCCAGCATTTT.

This clonotype counts as medium-sized. The rearrangement joins TRBV7-2 to TRBJ1-1, with D perhaps TRBD1 (6 bases). Between the trimmed V and J ends, which lost 1 base and 2 bases, there was a span of 11 bases. In germline, CDR1 is SGHTA, CDR2 FQGNSA. The CDR3 is made up of 15 amino acids. In DNA, the CDR3 is TGTGCCAGCAGCTTAGGCGGCGGGGGCAACACTGAAGCTTTCTTT. Protein: CASSLGGGGNTEAFF.

This clonotype qualifies as medium-sized (0.01 to 0.1%). The gene calls are TRBV18 and TRBJ2-5; D might be TRBD1 or TRBD2, each matching 6 bases. V lost 2 bases, J lost 4 bases, and 11 bases lay in between. Germline V CDR1 and CDR2: KGHSH, LQKENI. The length of the CDR3 is 14 residues. The CDR3 coding sequence is TGTGCCAGCTCACCAAAGGGGGGAGGAGAGACCCAGTACTTC. It encodes CASSPKGGGETQYF.

In its sample, this clonotype was seen many times. This sequence joins TRBV4-1 and TRBJ1-1; TRBD1 aligns across 8 bases. Germline V lookup: CDR1 MGHRA, CDR2 YSYEKL. With 3 bases clipped from V and 4 bases from J, the junction kept 13 bases outside the gene matches. This CDR3 contains 17 residues. The chain's CDR3 is CASSHPTRTGRGTEAFF. The CDR3 DNA follows: TGCGCCAGCAGCCATCCCACCCGGACAGGGCGGGGCACTGAAGCTTTCTTT.

In its sample, this clonotype ranks as medium-sized. The chain is built from TRBV5-6 and TRBJ1-2; D is unresolved. The V gene's germline CDR1 is SGHDT and CDR2 YYEEEE. The CDR3 sequence is 15 residues long. Between the trimmed V and J ends, which lost 4 bases and 4 bases, there was a span of 17 bases. CDR3 loop: CASSPEYRQTYGYTF. The CDR3 DNA reads as TGTGCCAGCAGCCCCGAGTATCGGCAGACCTATGGCTACACCTTC. The complete variable domain, with remaining parts taken from reference TRBV5-6 and TRBJ1-2, reads DAGVTQSPTHLIKTRGQQVTLRCSPKSGHDTVSWYQQALGQGPQFIFQYYEEEERQRGNFPDRFSGHQFPNYSSELNVNALLLGDSALYLCASSPEYRQTYGYTFGSGTRLTVV.

This clonotype is medium-sized within its sample. The gene calls are TRBV12-3 or TRBV12-4 and TRBJ2-1; weak D call: TRBD1 (5 bases). Deletions cut 5 bases from V and 6 bases from J, with 8 bases between. This CDR3 region has 12 residues. The CDR3 loop reads CASSPQGNEQFF. As DNA, the CDR3 is TGTGCCAGCAGTCCCCAGGGCAATGAGCAGTTCTTC.

Within the sample, this clonotype is medium-sized. The chain recombines TRBV5-1 with TRBJ1-1, with a tentative D call TRBD1 (5 bases). The CDR3 extends over 14 amino acids. Germline V CDR1 and CDR2: SGHRS, YFSETQ. The V end was cut by 3 bases, the J end by 4 bases, with 13 bases between. CDR3 coding DNA: TGCGCCAGCAGCTGGGGACTGCGGGGCACTGAAGCTTTCTTT. It specifies CASSWGLRGTEAFF.

By sample fraction, this clonotype is large. The chain joins TRBV7-2 to TRBJ2-1, with D possibly being TRBD2 (6 bases). The CDR3 extends over 15 amino acids. Germline CDR1 reads SGHTA; CDR2 reads FQGNSA. The V end was cut by 0 bases, the J end by 8 bases, with 14 bases between. CDR3: CASSLARRGRDEQFF. CDR3 sequence (DNA): TGTGCCAGCAGCTTAGCGAGGCGGGGTAGGGATGAGCAGTTCTTC.

This clonotype showed up many times. CDR3 sequence (DNA): TGTGCCACCGGTGATAGGGGCTATGGCTACACCTTC. Translating gives CATGDRGYGYTF. The V and J genes are TRBV28 and TRBJ1-2, with a possible D match to TRBD1 (5 bases). V gave up 10 bases and J gave up 4 bases, with 13 bases separating them. The CDR3 consists of 12 residues. Germline CDR1 is MDHEN and CDR2 is SYDVKM.

This clonotype was recorded at least ten times. CDR3 protein: CASSSGDSPGELFF. CDR3 nucleotide sequence: TGTGCCAGCAGCTCGGGGGACAGCCCCGGGGAGCTGTTTTTT. The genes are TRBV5-4 and TRBJ2-2, with D perhaps matching TRBD1 (7 bases). Trimming took off 3 bases at V and 6 bases at J, with 12 bases between the two ends. CDR1 is SGHNT and CDR2 is YYREEE in the germline V gene (reference sequence). The CDR3 runs 14 residues.

The rearrangement links TRBV5-1 to TRBJ2-3; TRBD2 agrees at 7 bases. The CDR3 sequence is 13 residues long. J was trimmed by 5 bases and V by 8 bases; bases with no gene match: 8. CDR1 SGHRS and CDR2 YFSETQ come from the germline V gene. This CDR3 is CASRDGGGDTQYF. The CDR3 DNA reads TGCGCCAGTAGGGACGGCGGGGGAGATACGCAGTATTTT.

This clonotype was counted at least ten times. The V gene is TRBV16, the J gene TRBJ2-2; tentatively, D is TRBD1 (6 bases). CDR3 size: 14 residues. V lost 7 bases and J lost 7, with 16 bases in between. From germline, CDR1 is KGHSY and CDR2 FQNENV. CDR3 in DNA: TGTGCCAGCAACATTCAGGGGTCCGACGGGGAGCTGTTTTTT. Translating gives CASNIQGSDGELFF.

The DNA of the CDR3 is TGTGCCAGCAGTTCCTTAACAGGGTTCTCTTCACCCCTCCACTTT. Translation gives CASSSLTGFSSPLHF. The rearrangement links TRBV27 to TRBJ1-6, with D possibly TRBD1 on 6 matching bases. The CDR3 sequence is 15 residues long. Trimming took off 4 bases at V and 9 bases at J, with 16 bases between the two ends. CDR1 and CDR2 from the germline V gene are MNHEY and SMNVEV (reference sequence).

This clonotype has a count of ten or more. The CDR3 DNA is TGTGCCAGCTCAACGGGGACTCTCGGAACCGGGGAGCTGTTTTTT. This translates into CASSTGTLGTGELFF. The gene calls are TRBV6-5 and TRBJ2-2, with D perhaps matching TRBD2 (6 bases). Trimming took 8 bases from V and 5 from J, leaving 18 bases between them. The CDR3 length is 15 residues. CDR1 is MNHEY, CDR2 SVGAGI, per germline.

This chain connects TRBV6-5 to TRBJ1-1; D might be TRBD1 (6 bases). The germline CDR1 and CDR2 sequences are MNHEY and SVGAGI. The V and J ends lost 2 bases and 7 bases respectively, with 8 bases between them. This CDR3 has 12 amino acids. The CDR3 region has the DNA TGTGCCAGCAGTTACATAGGGGGTGAAGCTTTCTTT. Protein product: CASSYIGGEAFF.

Relative to its sample, this clonotype is large. The chain couples TRBV7-2 to TRBJ2-7; 8 bases match TRBD2. The germline V gene has CDR1 SGHTA and CDR2 FQGNSA. CDR3 length: 17 amino acids. J gave up 3 bases and V 4 bases, and 14 bases lay outside the gene matches. CDR3 residues: CASSSRASGGQFYEQYF. CDR3 in DNA: TGTGCCAGCAGCTCCCGGGCAAGCGGGGGACAATTCTACGAGCAGTACTTC.

This clonotype came up many times. The chain employs TRBV29-1 and TRBJ2-7; D may be TRBD1 or TRBD2 (5 bases each). In germline, CDR1 is SQVTM, CDR2 ANQGSEA. The CDR3 runs 11 residues. Trimming pared 6 bases from V and 2 bases from J, leaving 8 bases between. The CDR3 spells CSVGETYEQYF. DNA for the CDR3: TGCAGCGTAGGGGAGACCTACGAGCAGTACTTC.

V and J are TRBV28 and TRBJ2-2; D is perhaps TRBD1 (6 bases). The V end was cut by 4 bases, the J end by 5 bases, with 14 bases between. The germline gives CDR1 MDHEN, CDR2 SYDVKM. The CDR3 spans 15 residues. CDR3 coding DNA: TGTGCCAGCAGTTCCCCCGGACAGCTTACCGGGGAGCTGTTTTTT. Encoded protein: CASSSPGQLTGELFF. Full variable domain (rest looked up from reference TRBV28 and TRBJ2-2): DVKVTQSSRYLVKRTGEKVFLECVQDMDHENMFWYRQDPGLGLRLIYFSYDVKMKEKGDIPEGYSVSREKKERFSLILESASTNQTSMYLCASSSPGQLTGELFFGEGSRLTVL.

In this sample, this clonotype is medium-sized (0.01 to 0.1%). DNA for the CDR3: TGTGCCAGCAGAACCGGGACCCACGAGCAGTACTTC. It yields the protein CASRTGTHEQYF. The chain joins TRBV7-9 to TRBJ2-7, with D possibly being TRBD1 or TRBD2 (5 bases each). Trimming took 6 bases from V and 5 from J, leaving 11 bases between them. Germline values: CDR1 SEHNR, CDR2 FQNEAQ (reference sequence). The CDR3 totals 12 residues.

There are many counts of this clonotype. The chain is built from TRBV29-1 and TRBJ1-4, with D perhaps TRBD1 (5 bases). CDR3 length: 13 residues. Between the trimmed V and J ends, which lost 4 bases and 8 bases, there was a span of 14 bases. CDR1 SQVTM and CDR2 ANQGSEA come from the germline V gene. The DNA for the CDR3 is TGCAGCGTTGGGGAGGGGATAAGCGAAAAACTGTTTTTT. It translates to CSVGEGISEKLFF.

This clonotype was counted at least ten times. The chain recombines TRBV20-1 with TRBJ2-5; tentative D call: TRBD1 (5 bases). V was cut by 0 bases and J by 0 bases, with 11 bases left in between. Germline V CDR1 and CDR2: DFQATT, SNEGSKA (reference sequence). The CDR3 runs 15 residues. CDR3 region: CSARDGAGDQETQYF. DNA of the CDR3: TGCAGTGCTAGAGATGGGGCTGGGGACCAAGAGACCCAGTACTTC.

Within the sample, this clonotype is medium-sized. This chain uses TRBV20-1 with TRBJ2-7; a possible D gene is TRBD2 (6 bases). V lost 6 bases and J 2 bases, leaving 17 bases between the germline ends. CDR1 is DFQATT and CDR2 is SNEGSKA in the germline V gene (reference sequence). The CDR3 spans 14 residues. CDR3 sequence: CSAPEGSWTYEQYF. The CDR3 nucleotides read TGCAGTGCCCCGGAGGGCAGTTGGACCTACGAGCAGTACTTC.

This clonotype rates as medium-sized. The genes are TRBV3-1 and TRBJ2-3; 8 nucleotides line up with TRBD1. Per the germline V gene, CDR1 is LGHDT and CDR2 is YNNKEL (reference sequence). The junction had 2 bases not matched to a gene; V was cut back by 1 base and J by 2 bases. The CDR3 sequence is 15 residues long. The CDR3 region is CASSQGTGYTDTQYF. CDR3 bases: TGTGCCAGCAGCCAAGGGACAGGGTACACAGATACGCAGTATTTT.

This clonotype came up many times. The chain is built from TRBV6-5 and TRBJ2-2; perhaps TRBD2 as D (5 bases). Germline V gene sequence: CDR1 MNHEY, CDR2 SVGAGI. This CDR3 comprises 14 residues. Trimming took 5 bases from V and 4 from J, leaving 11 bases between them. DNA of the CDR3: TGTGCCAGCAGTACCCAAGCGGCCACCGGGGAGCTGTTTTTT. Its protein is CASSTQAATGELFF.

This clonotype was seen more than once but under ten times. CDR3 residues: CASSQVLAGGPGDTQYF. CDR3 nucleotide sequence: TGTGCCAGCAGCCAAGTGCTAGCGGGGGGGCCGGGAGATACGCAGTATTTT. The chain links TRBV3-1 to TRBJ2-3; 12 bases map to TRBD2. Germline V lookup: CDR1 LGHDT, CDR2 YNNKEL (reference sequence). The V gene end was trimmed by 1 base and the J gene end by 5 bases; junction bases not matched to a gene: 7. The CDR3 runs 17 residues.

This clonotype was seen many times. The rearrangement links TRBV2 to TRBJ1-3; TRBD1 matches at 9 bases. Trimming removed 5 bases from V and 4 bases from J; junction bases left unmatched: 3. The CDR3 consists of 14 residues. Germline lookup yields CDR1 SNHLY and CDR2 FYNNEI. CDR3 protein: CASSTGTGGNTIYF. CDR3 DNA sequence: TGTGCCAGCAGTACCGGGACAGGGGGAAACACCATATATTTT.

In this sample, this clonotype is medium-sized. This rearrangement joins TRBV21-1 to TRBJ2-7; the D segment call TRBD2 is taken from the table without a DNA check. TRBV21-1 is a recognized pseudogene. The CDR3 runs to 16 residues. DNA of the CDR3: TGTGCCAGCAGCAAAGGGGCTAGCGGGCGCGCCTACGAGCAGTACTTC. Its protein is CASSKGASGRAYEQYF.